These T cell receptor beta chains were read from a single sample in a study of blood T cells in healthy people across ages. TCRdb used MiXCR to reprocess the 5' RACE reads, holding one entry per CDR3 protein. The table records more than 800,000 distinct CDR3 sequences, about 28% of them present only once. The material sequenced was blood. Receptors were obtained from a woman over 75 in good health. CDR3s include the opening cysteine and the closing phenylalanine or tryptophan. The order of the fields is J gene, V gene, clone size, D gene, CDR3 length, CDR3 protein, CDR3 DNA. A D gene is named only where the DNA matches it firmly. Where a row states a size, it is once, few, many or the class of an expanded clone; other rows omit it.

J gene: TRBJ1-5; V gene: TRBV6-6; clone size: many; D gene: TRBD1; CDR3 length: 17; CDR3 protein: CASSYFRTGTSNQPQHF; CDR3 DNA: TGTGCCAGCAGTTACTTCAGGACAGGGACCTCCAATCAGCCCCAGCATTTT
J gene: TRBJ2-1; V gene: TRBV20-1; clone size: -; D gene: -; CDR3 length: 17; CDR3 protein: CSASWVSAGIVPGEQFF; CDR3 DNA: TGCAGTGCTAGTTGGGTTTCGGCGGGAATAGTACCGGGTGAGCAGTTCTTC
J gene: TRBJ1-2; V gene: TRBV7-9; clone size: many; D gene: TRBD1; CDR3 length: 15; CDR3 protein: CASRHGQGLSGGYTF; CDR3 DNA: TGTGCCAGCAGACACGGACAGGGACTCTCGGGAGGCTACACCTTC
J gene: TRBJ1-5; V gene: TRBV6-1; clone size: few; D gene: TRBD1; CDR3 length: 18; CDR3 protein: CASSDRGQDFYSNQPQHF; CDR3 DNA: TGTGCCAGCAGTGATAGGGGACAGGACTTCTATAGCAATCAGCCCCAGCATTTT
J gene: TRBJ1-2; V gene: TRBV5-1; clone size: -; D gene: -; CDR3 length: 14; CDR3 protein: CASSPPGGGYGYTF; CDR3 DNA: TGCGCCAGCAGCCCCCCCGGGGGCGGGTATGGCTACACCTTC
J gene: TRBJ2-5; V gene: TRBV21-1; clone size: many; D gene: -; CDR3 length: 13; CDR3 protein: CATIDRGPETQYF; CDR3 DNA: TGTGCCACCATCGACAGGGGGCCAGAGACCCAGTACTTC
J gene: TRBJ2-3; V gene: TRBV6-2/TRBV6-3; clone size: many; D gene: -; CDR3 length: 14; CDR3 protein: CASKKELLTLSQYF; CDR3 DNA: TGTGCCAGCAAGAAAGAGCTCCTGACCCTTTCGCAGTATTTT
J gene: TRBJ2-7; V gene: TRBV14; clone size: many; D gene: -; CDR3 length: 12; CDR3 protein: CASSHLSYEQYF; CDR3 DNA: TGTGCCAGCAGCCACCTAAGCTACGAGCAGTACTTC
J gene: TRBJ1-2; V gene: TRBV20-1; clone size: -; D gene: -; CDR3 length: 12; CDR3 protein: CGARVGGVGYTF; CDR3 DNA: TGCGGTGCTAGAGTCGGGGGCGTTGGCTACACCTTC
J gene: TRBJ2-3; V gene: TRBV19; clone size: few; D gene: TRBD2; CDR3 length: 18; CDR3 protein: CASTKGTRRGGPTDTQYF; CDR3 DNA: TGTGCCAGTACCAAGGGGACGAGGCGGGGGGGCCCCACAGATACGCAGTATTTT
J gene: TRBJ2-3; V gene: TRBV5-5; clone size: many; D gene: -; CDR3 length: 13; CDR3 protein: CASSMGPTDTQYF; CDR3 DNA: TGTGCCAGCAGTATGGGACCCACAGATACGCAGTATTTT
J gene: TRBJ2-5; V gene: TRBV18; clone size: many; D gene: -; CDR3 length: 15; CDR3 protein: CASSPLGRSQETQYF; CDR3 DNA: TGTGCCAGCTCACCTCTCGGCCGGTCCCAAGAGACCCAGTACTTC
J gene: TRBJ2-4; V gene: TRBV7-2; clone size: many; D gene: -; CDR3 length: 13; CDR3 protein: CASSAIAKNIQYF; CDR3 DNA: TGTGCCAGCAGCGCCATAGCCAAAAACATTCAGTACTTC
J gene: TRBJ1-6; V gene: TRBV3-1; clone size: -; D gene: -; CDR3 length: 15; CDR3 protein: CASSQGEAGNSPLHF; CDR3 DNA: TGTGCCAGCAGCCAAGGCGAGGCAGGCAATTCACCCCTCCACTTT
J gene: TRBJ2-2; V gene: TRBV12-3/TRBV12-4; clone size: few; D gene: TRBD1; CDR3 length: 14; CDR3 protein: CASRRQGNTGELFF; CDR3 DNA: TGTGCCAGCAGGAGACAGGGAAACACCGGGGAGCTGTTTTTT
J gene: TRBJ2-3; V gene: TRBV12-3/TRBV12-4; clone size: -; D gene: TRBD1; CDR3 length: 15; CDR3 protein: CASSLMTGRTDAQYF; CDR3 DNA: TGTGCCAGCAGTTTAATGACAGGGAGAACAGATGCGCAGTATTTT
J gene: TRBJ2-5; V gene: TRBV5-6; clone size: many; D gene: TRBD2; CDR3 length: 14; CDR3 protein: CASSTGLAKETQYF; CDR3 DNA: TGTGCCAGCAGCACGGGACTAGCTAAAGAGACCCAGTACTTC
J gene: TRBJ1-2; V gene: TRBV11-2; clone size: many; D gene: TRBD1; CDR3 length: 14; CDR3 protein: CASSLGTVSYGYTF; CDR3 DNA: TGTGCCAGCAGCCTCGGGACAGTATCCTATGGCTACACCTTC